The subject of this entry is one TCR beta chain. The sample originates from a study of Graves' ophthalmopathy and Graves' hyperthyroidism. Amplified material comprised TCR beta CDR3 regions derived from RNA transcripts. An initial RT-PCR round employing HTBI primers preceded a second-round multiplex PCR. Using its own MiXCR run on the multiplex PCR reads, TCRdb lists one record per CDR3 protein. Among 680,000 or so distinct CDR3 sequences listed, about 20% were seen once. Germline loops: CDR1 SGHTA, CDR2 FQGTGA. V trimming: 4 bases; J trimming: 3 bases; junction bases outside the gene matches: 7. The CDR3 length is 16 residues. Hyperthyroidism patients were newly diagnosed, ill under 2 months, and aged 18 to 65 years.

The V call is TRBV7-3, the J call TRBJ2-4; TRBD1 aligns across 9 bases. The TCR sequence derives from a woman under 30 with stable Graves' hyperthyroidism. Some clones in this sample may be carry-over from other donors' samples. The specimen sequenced was peripheral blood. The CDR3 nucleotides read TGTGCCAGCAGCTCCTGGGACAGGGAGGACAAAAACATTCAGTACTTC. Translation gives CASSSWDREDKNIQYF.